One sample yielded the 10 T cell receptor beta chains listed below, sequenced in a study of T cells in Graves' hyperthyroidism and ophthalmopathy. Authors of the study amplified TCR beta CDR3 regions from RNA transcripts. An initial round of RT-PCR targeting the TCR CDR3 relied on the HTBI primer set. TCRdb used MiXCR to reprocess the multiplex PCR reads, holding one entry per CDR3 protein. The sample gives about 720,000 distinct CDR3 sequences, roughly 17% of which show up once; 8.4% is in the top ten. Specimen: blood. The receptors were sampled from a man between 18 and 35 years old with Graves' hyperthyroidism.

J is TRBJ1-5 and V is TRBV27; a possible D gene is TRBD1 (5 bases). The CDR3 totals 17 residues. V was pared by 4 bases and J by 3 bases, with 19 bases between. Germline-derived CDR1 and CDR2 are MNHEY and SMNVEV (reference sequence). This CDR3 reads CASSSRWGGENNQPQHF. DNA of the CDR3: TGTGCCAGCAGTTCCCGTTGGGGGGGGGAAAACAATCAGCCCCAGCATTTT.

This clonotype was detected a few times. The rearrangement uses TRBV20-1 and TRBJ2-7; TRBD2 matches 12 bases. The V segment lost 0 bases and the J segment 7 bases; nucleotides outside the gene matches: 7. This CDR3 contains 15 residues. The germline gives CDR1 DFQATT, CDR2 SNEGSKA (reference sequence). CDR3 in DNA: TGCAGTGCTAGAGATGTCCTAGCGGGAGGGCGGGAGCAGTACTTC. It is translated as CSARDVLAGGREQYF.

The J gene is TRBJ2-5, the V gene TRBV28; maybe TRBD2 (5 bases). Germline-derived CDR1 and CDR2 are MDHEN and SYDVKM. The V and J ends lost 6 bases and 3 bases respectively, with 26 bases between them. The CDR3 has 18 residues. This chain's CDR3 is CASRTKTKTWASKETQYF. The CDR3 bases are TGTGCCAGCAGAACCAAAACCAAGACCTGGGCTAGCAAAGAGACCCAGTACTTC.

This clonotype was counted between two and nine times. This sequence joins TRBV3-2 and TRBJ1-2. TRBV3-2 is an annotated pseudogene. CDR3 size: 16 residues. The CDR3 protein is CASSSTRQLRNYGYTF. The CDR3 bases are TGTGCCAGCTCCTCTACCCGACAACTAAGGAACTATGGCTACACCTTC.

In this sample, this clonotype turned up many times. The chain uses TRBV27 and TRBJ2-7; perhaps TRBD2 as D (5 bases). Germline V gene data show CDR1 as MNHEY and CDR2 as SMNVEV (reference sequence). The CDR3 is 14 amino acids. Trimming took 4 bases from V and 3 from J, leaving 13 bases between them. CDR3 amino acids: CASSYGRGDYEQYF. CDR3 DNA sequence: TGTGCCAGCAGTTATGGACGGGGAGACTACGAGCAGTACTTC.

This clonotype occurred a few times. In DNA form, the CDR3 reads TGTGCCAGCAGCTTAATGAGGACTAGCGGGATGGGCACCGGGGAGCTGTTTTTT. Amino acids: CASSLMRTSGMGTGELFF. The J gene is TRBJ2-2, the V gene TRBV7-9; 12 nucleotides align to TRBD2. Trimming cost V 2 bases and J 4 bases; bases outside gene matches: 8. Per germline, CDR1 SEHNR and CDR2 FQNEAQ (reference sequence). The CDR3 length is 18 residues.

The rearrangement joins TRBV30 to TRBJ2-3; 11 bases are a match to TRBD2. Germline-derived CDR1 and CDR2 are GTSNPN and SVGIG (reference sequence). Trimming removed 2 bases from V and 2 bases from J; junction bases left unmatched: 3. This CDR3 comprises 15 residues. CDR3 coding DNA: TGTGCCTGGAGTCGGGGACTAGCGGCCACAGATACGCAGTATTTT. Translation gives CAWSRGLAATDTQYF.

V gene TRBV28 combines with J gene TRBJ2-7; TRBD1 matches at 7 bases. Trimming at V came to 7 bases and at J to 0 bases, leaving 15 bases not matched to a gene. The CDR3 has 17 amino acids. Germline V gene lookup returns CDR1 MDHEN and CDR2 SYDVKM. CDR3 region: CASTLGVGDSSSYEQYF. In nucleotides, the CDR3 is TGTGCCAGCACCCTAGGGGTCGGGGACAGTTCCTCCTACGAGCAGTACTTC.

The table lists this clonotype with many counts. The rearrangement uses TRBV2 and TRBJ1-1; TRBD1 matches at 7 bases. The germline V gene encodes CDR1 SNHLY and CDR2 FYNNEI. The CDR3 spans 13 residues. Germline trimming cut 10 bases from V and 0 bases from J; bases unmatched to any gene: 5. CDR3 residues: CATHGQVNTEAFF. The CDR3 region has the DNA TGTGCCACCCACGGACAGGTGAACACTGAAGCTTTCTTT.

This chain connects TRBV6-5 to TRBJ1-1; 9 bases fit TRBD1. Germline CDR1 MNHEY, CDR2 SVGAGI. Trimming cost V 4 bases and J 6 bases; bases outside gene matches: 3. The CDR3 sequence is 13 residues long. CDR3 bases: TGTGCCAGCAGTTGGGACAGGGTAGCTGAAGCTTTCTTT. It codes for CASSWDRVAEAFF.